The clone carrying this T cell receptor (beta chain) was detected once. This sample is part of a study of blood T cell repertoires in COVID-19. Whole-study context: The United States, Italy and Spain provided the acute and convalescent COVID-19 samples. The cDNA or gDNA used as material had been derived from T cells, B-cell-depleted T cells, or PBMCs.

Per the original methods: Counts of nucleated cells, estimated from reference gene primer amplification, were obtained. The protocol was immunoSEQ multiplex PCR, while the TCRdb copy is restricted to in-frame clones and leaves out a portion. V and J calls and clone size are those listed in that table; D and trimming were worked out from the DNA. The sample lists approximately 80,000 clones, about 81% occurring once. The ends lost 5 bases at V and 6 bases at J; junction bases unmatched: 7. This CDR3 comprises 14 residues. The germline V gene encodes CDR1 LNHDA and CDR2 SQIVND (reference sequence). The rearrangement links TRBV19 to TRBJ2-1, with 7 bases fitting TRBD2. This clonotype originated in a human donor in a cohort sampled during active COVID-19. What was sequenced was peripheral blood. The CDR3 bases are TGTGCCAGTAGTCTAAGGACTAGGACCAATGAGCAGTTCTTC. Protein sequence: CASSLRTRTNEQFF.